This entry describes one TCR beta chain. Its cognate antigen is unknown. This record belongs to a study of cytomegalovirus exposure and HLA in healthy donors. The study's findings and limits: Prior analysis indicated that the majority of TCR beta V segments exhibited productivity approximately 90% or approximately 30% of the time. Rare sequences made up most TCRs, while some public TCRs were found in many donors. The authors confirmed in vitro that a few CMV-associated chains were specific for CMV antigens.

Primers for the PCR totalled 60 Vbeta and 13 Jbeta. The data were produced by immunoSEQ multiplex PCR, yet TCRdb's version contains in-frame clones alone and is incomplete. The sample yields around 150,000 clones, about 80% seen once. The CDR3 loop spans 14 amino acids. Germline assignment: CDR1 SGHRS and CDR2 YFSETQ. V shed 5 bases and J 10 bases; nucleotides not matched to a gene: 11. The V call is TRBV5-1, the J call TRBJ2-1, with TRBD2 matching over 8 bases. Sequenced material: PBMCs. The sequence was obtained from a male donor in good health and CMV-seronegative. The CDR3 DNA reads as TGCGCCAGCAGGATAACGGGGGGGCCTTGGGAGCAGTTCTTC. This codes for CASRITGGPWEQFF.